A single sample is the source of the 26 T cell receptor beta chains below, sequenced in a study of shared clonotypes between healthy human individuals. Profiling relied on immunoSEQ multiplex PCR, and the TCRdb table lists in-frame clones only, not all of them. This sample has fewer than 1.6 million clones, with 98% to 99% found just once. The sequenced sample consisted of naive CD4+ T cells sorted from blood. Subset specified: CD45RA+ positively selected. These receptors came from a man aged 25-45 years in good health.

The CDR3 is CSVWAYNEKLFF. The CDR3 DNA is TGCAGCGTGTGGGCCTACAATGAAAAACTGTTTTTT. This sequence joins TRBV29-1 and TRBJ1-4; D not resolved. The CDR3 extends over 12 amino acids. V was pared by 6 bases and J by 5 bases, with 10 bases between. The germline V gene has CDR1 SQVTM and CDR2 ANQGSEA.

This chain links TRBV6-1 with TRBJ2-7; a possible D gene is TRBD1 (6 bases). The CDR3 runs 13 residues. Germline-derived CDR1 and CDR2 are MNHNS and SASEGT. V lost 5 bases, J lost 4 bases, and 12 bases lay in between. CDR3 in amino acids: CASSRDKVYEQYF. The CDR3 DNA follows: TGTGCCAGCAGTCGGGACAAGGTTTACGAGCAGTACTTC.

The chain carries TRBV10-3 and TRBJ2-3; D possibly uses TRBD1 or TRBD2 (6 bases each). V was cut by 6 bases and J by 1 base, with 14 bases left in between. The CDR3 has 15 residues. Per the germline V gene, CDR1 is ENHRY and CDR2 is SYGVKD. The CDR3: CAIRAGGIGTDTQYF. In DNA, the CDR3 is TGTGCCATCAGGGCCGGGGGCATCGGCACAGATACGCAGTATTTT.

The chain is built from TRBV29-1 and TRBJ2-1; the D gene is possibly TRBD2 (6 bases). The CDR3 extends over 12 amino acids. Trimming removed 4 bases at V and 9 bases at J, with 13 bases between. The germline V gene encodes CDR1 SQVTM and CDR2 ANQGSEA. CDR3 residues: CSVALTSFEQFF. CDR3 nucleotides: TGCAGCGTTGCTCTGACTAGTTTTGAGCAGTTCTTC.

The gene calls are TRBV7-9 and TRBJ2-7; a weak D match, TRBD2 (7 bases). In germline, CDR1 is SEHNR, CDR2 FQNEAQ (reference sequence). The germline V and J ends were trimmed by 10 bases and 3 bases, with 13 bases remaining between them. CDR3 length: 12 amino acids. CDR3 loop: CATGRGGYEQYF. CDR3 in DNA: TGTGCCACTGGTAGGGGGGGCTACGAGCAGTACTTC.

The V gene is TRBV5-1, the J gene TRBJ1-1, with 9 nucleotides matching TRBD1. The germline CDR1 and CDR2 sequences are SGHRS and YFSETQ. The CDR3 spans 18 residues. J gave up 0 bases and V 4 bases, and 13 bases lay outside the gene matches. The CDR3 reads CASSRLRTGEGMNTEAFF. CDR3 DNA sequence: TGCGCCAGCAGCCGCCTTCGGACAGGGGAAGGGATGAACACTGAAGCTTTCTTT.

This chain's CDR3 is CASSEGRVGVSYTEAFF. The CDR3 DNA sequence: TGTGCCAGCAGTGAGGGTCGGGTGGGAGTGAGCTACACTGAAGCTTTCTTT. V and J are TRBV6-1 and TRBJ1-1; no clear D gene. CDR1 MNHNS and CDR2 SASEGT come from the germline V gene. CDR3 length: 17 amino acids. Trimming pared 3 bases from V and 3 bases from J, leaving 20 bases between.

The chain recombines TRBV28 with TRBJ2-5, with TRBD2 identical over 8 bases. This CDR3 spans 15 amino acids. With V trimmed by 3 bases and J by 5 bases, 8 bases remained unmatched. Germline V lookup: CDR1 MDHEN, CDR2 SYDVKM. This CDR3 reads CASSLGRAGEETQYF. The CDR3 DNA is TGTGCCAGCAGTTTGGGACGAGCGGGAGAGGAGACCCAGTACTTC.

The chain is built from TRBV29-1 and TRBJ2-1; TRBD2 aligns across 13 bases. The V gene's germline CDR1 is SQVTM and CDR2 ANQGSEA. CDR3 length: 16 residues. V trimming: 2 bases; J trimming: 6 bases; junction bases outside the gene matches: 7. Written as DNA, the CDR3 is TGCAGCGTTGAAAGACCCGGGACTAGCGGGACCAATGAGCAGTTCTTC. It yields the protein CSVERPGTSGTNEQFF.

About this clone: The sample has other DNA sequences that encode this CDR3 too. This sequence joins TRBV25-1 and TRBJ2-7, with TRBD2 matching over 7 bases. CDR1 MGHDK and CDR2 SYGVNS come from the germline V gene. V dropped 6 bases and J dropped 1; count of bases not matched to a gene: 3. The CDR3 length is 13 residues. CDR3 DNA: TGTGCCAGCAGGGCTAGCGGATCCTACGAGCAGTACTTC. This codes for CASRASGSYEQYF.

The count of this clone is one. The CDR3 loop reads CASSLGTSAVSDTQYF. The CDR3 DNA reads as TGTGCCAGCAGCTTAGGGACTAGCGCGGTCTCAGATACGCAGTATTTT. This chain connects TRBV7-6 to TRBJ2-3; 9 positions match TRBD2. Germline values: CDR1 SGHVS, CDR2 FNYEAQ. CDR3 length: 16 amino acids. Unmatched junction bases numbered 6, after V lost 1 base and J lost 4 bases. The variable domain in full, with the rest retrieved from reference TRBV7-6 and TRBJ2-3, is GAGVSQSPRYKVTKRGQDVALRCDPISGHVSLYWYRQALGQGPEFLTYFNYEAQQDKSGLPNDRFSAERPEGSISTLTIQRTEQRDSAMYRCASSLGTSAVSDTQYFGPGTRLTVL.

The rearrangement links TRBV7-6 to TRBJ2-3; 9 bases agree with TRBD1. The germline CDR1 and CDR2 sequences are SGHVS and FNYEAQ. The CDR3 runs 15 residues. With 3 bases clipped from V and 4 bases from J, the junction kept 5 bases outside the gene matches. The CDR3 sequence is CASSFAGQGPDTQYF. The DNA for the CDR3 is TGTGCCAGCAGCTTCGCGGGACAGGGCCCAGATACGCAGTATTTT.

Written as DNA, the CDR3 is TGTGCCAGCAGCACAGACCCCACTAGCAATCAGCCCCAGCATTTT. Residues: CASSTDPTSNQPQHF. The V and J genes are TRBV5-4 and TRBJ1-5; D ambiguous. Looked up from germline, CDR1 is SGHNT and CDR2 is YYREEE (reference sequence). The germline V and J ends were trimmed by 4 bases and 0 bases, with 11 bases remaining between them. The CDR3 spans 15 residues.

J is TRBJ2-6 and V is TRBV29-1; D is uncertain. The CDR3 runs to 15 residues. CDR1 and CDR2 from the germline V gene are SQVTM and ANQGSEA. V lost 6 bases and J 0 bases, leaving 12 bases between the germline ends. This CDR3 reads CSVLDLPSGANVLTF. For the CDR3, the DNA is TGCAGCGTCCTTGACCTCCCCTCTGGGGCCAACGTCCTGACTTTC.

The chain combines TRBV5-5 with TRBJ2-2, with 7 bases matching TRBD2. Per germline, CDR1 SGHKS and CDR2 YYEKEE (reference sequence). CDR3 length: 16 amino acids. V lost 6 bases and J lost 7; bases outside the gene matches: 15. This CDR3 is CASTLWGGSNVGELFF. CDR3 sequence (DNA): TGTGCCAGCACCCTATGGGGCGGGAGTAACGTCGGGGAGCTGTTTTTT.

V usage is TRBV7-2 and J usage is TRBJ2-5; no definite D call. Germline V CDR1 and CDR2: SGHTA, FQGNSA. The CDR3 is 15 amino acids. Trimming cost V 6 bases and J 4 bases, with 18 bases left between them. CDR3 bases: TGTGCCAGCAGTCAAGGACCTTCCGAAGGAGAGACCCAGTACTTC. Amino acids: CASSQGPSEGETQYF.

The gene calls are TRBV29-1 and TRBJ1-4; D is undetermined. CDR3 size: 12 residues. The V end lost 4 bases, the J end lost 7 bases, and 10 bases lay between the germline ends. Germline V gene sequence: CDR1 SQVTM, CDR2 ANQGSEA. CDR3 nucleotides: TGCAGCGTTGCTTCAGGCGCTGAAAAACTGTTTTTT. It codes for CSVASGAEKLFF.

The count of this clone is one. The genes are TRBV19 and TRBJ2-7; the match to TRBD2 covers 11 bases. Unmatched junction bases numbered 11, after V lost 5 bases and J lost 5 bases. This CDR3 has 16 amino acids. CDR1 is LNHDA, CDR2 SQIVND, per germline (reference sequence). In DNA, the CDR3 is TGTGCCAGTAGTCTCCGGGTAGCGGGAGGGCCCCACGAGCAGTACTTC. This translates into CASSLRVAGGPHEQYF. Based on the CDR3 plus reference TRBV19 and TRBJ2-7, the full variable domain is DGGITQSPKYLFRKEGQNVTLSCEQNLNHDAMYWYRQDPGQGLRLIYYSQIVNDFQKGDIAEGYSVSREKKESFPLTVTSAQKNPTAFYLCASSLRVAGGPHEQYFGPGTRLTVT.

This chain joins TRBV5-5 and TRBJ1-2; D is possibly TRBD1 (5 bases). Trimming removed 0 bases from V and 1 base from J, with 10 bases in between. This CDR3 spans 15 amino acids. Germline CDR1 reads SGHKS; CDR2 reads YYEKEE (reference sequence). The CDR3: CASSLAQTVNYGYTF. CDR3 bases: TGTGCCAGCAGCTTGGCACAGACAGTTAACTATGGCTACACCTTC.

This sequence joins TRBV7-3 and TRBJ2-3; the D gene could be TRBD1 or TRBD2 (6 bases each). The germline V and J ends were trimmed by 3 bases and 3 bases, with 16 bases remaining between them. Germline CDR1 and CDR2: SGHTA and FQGTGA. This CDR3 region has 16 residues. In nucleotides, the CDR3 is TGTGCCAGCAGCTTGTTTAGCCGGGGGACAACAGATACGCAGTATTTT. It specifies CASSLFSRGTTDTQYF.

This rearrangement joins TRBV7-2 to TRBJ1-2; the D gene is possibly TRBD1 (6 bases). V lost 5 bases to trimming and J lost 2 bases, with 12 bases between them. CDR1 is SGHTA and CDR2 is FQGNSA in the germline V gene. The CDR3 has 14 residues. The CDR3 protein is CASSQQTGNYGYTF. As DNA, the CDR3 is TGTGCCAGCAGCCAACAAACAGGGAACTATGGCTACACCTTC.

This chain connects TRBV25-1 to TRBJ2-7, with 12 bases matching TRBD1. This CDR3 has 15 amino acids. The trim removed 6 bases at V and 5 bases at J, leaving 8 bases unmatched. In germline, CDR1 is MGHDK, CDR2 SYGVNS. CDR3 sequence reads: CASSVGGQGAHEQYF. In DNA form, the CDR3 reads TGTGCCAGCAGCGTAGGGGGACAGGGGGCCCACGAGCAGTACTTC.

The chain joins TRBV9 to TRBJ1-1; D is perhaps TRBD1 (6 bases). Germline values: CDR1 SGDLS, CDR2 YYNGEE. The CDR3 is 14 amino acids. V lost 4 bases and J 6 bases, leaving 16 bases between the germline ends. The CDR3 region has the DNA TGTGCCAGCAGCCCCCAGGTACAGGGCCCTGAAGCTTTCTTT. Its protein is CASSPQVQGPEAFF.

The gene calls are TRBV29-1 and TRBJ2-5; possibly TRBD1 for D (6 bases). The CDR3 length is 12 residues. Germline CDR1 reads SQVTM; CDR2 reads ANQGSEA. Trimming took off 6 bases at V and 4 bases at J, with 12 bases between the two ends. The CDR3 DNA reads TGCAGCGTGGGTACAGGGATAGAGACCCAGTACTTC. Encoded protein: CSVGTGIETQYF.

This chain uses TRBV5-6 with TRBJ2-7; 8 bases fit TRBD2. V lost 4 bases, J lost 4 bases, and 13 bases stayed unmatched. The germline V gene encodes CDR1 SGHDT and CDR2 YYEEEE. This CDR3 spans 16 amino acids. This CDR3 is CASSQPTGAGGYEQYF. The CDR3 DNA reads TGTGCCAGCAGCCAACCAACGGGGGCGGGAGGTTACGAGCAGTACTTC.

The J gene is TRBJ1-5, the V gene TRBV27, with D uncertain. CDR3 length: 15 amino acids. Trimming removed 5 bases at V and 7 bases at J, with 18 bases between. Germline V gene lookup returns CDR1 MNHEY and CDR2 SMNVEV (reference sequence). CDR3 region: CASSPEFGDPQPQHF. CDR3 nucleotide sequence: TGTGCCAGCAGTCCCGAATTTGGGGATCCGCAGCCCCAGCATTTT.